The 26 T cell receptor beta chains presented below share a single source sample, sequenced in a study of T-cell memory formation after mild COVID-19. TCRdb passed the 5' RACE reads through MiXCR, listing each CDR3 protein once. The table has roughly 250,000 distinct CDR3 sequences, about 17% seen once. Sequenced material: PBMCs or a T cell subset sorted from them (not recorded which). The receptor set was obtained from a man younger than 30 who had mild COVID-19 (a few samples of this study predate the infection). Cell type and time point are not known.

The chain links TRBV7-9 to TRBJ2-6; tentatively, D is TRBD2 (5 bases). Per the germline V gene, CDR1 is SEHNR and CDR2 is FQNEAQ (reference sequence). CDR3 length: 17 amino acids. The ends were cut back, 0 bases at V and 0 bases at J, with 9 bases in the middle. This CDR3 is CASSLAGSHSGANVLTF. The CDR3 DNA reads as TGTGCCAGCAGCTTAGCAGGGAGCCACTCTGGGGCCAACGTCCTGACTTTC.

The rearrangement uses TRBV5-1 and TRBJ2-5; D is undetermined. V was shortened by 0 bases and J by 2 bases, with 8 bases between the two germline ends. Germline assignment: CDR1 SGHRS and CDR2 YFSETQ. The CDR3 is 14 amino acids. CDR3 nucleotide sequence: TGCGCCAGCAGCTTGGCGGGTCCACAAGAGACCCAGTACTTC. Encoded protein: CASSLAGPQETQYF.

This rearrangement joins TRBV4-1 to TRBJ2-7; 10 nucleotides agree with TRBD1. Germline loops: CDR1 MGHRA, CDR2 YSYEKL. Trimming removed 0 bases from V and 5 bases from J; junction bases left unmatched: 4. The CDR3 is 15 residues long. The CDR3 is CASSQERDRGDEQYF. The CDR3 region has the DNA TGCGCCAGCAGCCAAGAGCGGGACAGGGGAGACGAGCAGTACTTC.

This clonotype was found a few times. This sequence joins TRBV20-1 and TRBJ1-1; 7 positions agree with TRBD1. The ends lost 5 bases at V and 5 bases at J; junction bases unmatched: 11. Looked up from germline, CDR1 is DFQATT and CDR2 is SNEGSKA (reference sequence). The CDR3 has 14 residues. CDR3 residues: CSAPEGARGTEAFF. The CDR3 DNA follows: TGCAGTGCTCCCGAGGGGGCGAGGGGGACTGAAGCTTTCTTT.

V usage is TRBV20-1 and J usage is TRBJ1-2; D possibly corresponds to TRBD1 (6 bases). CDR1 and CDR2 (germline): DFQATT, SNEGSKA (reference sequence). V was shortened by 0 bases and J by 4 bases, with 9 bases between the two germline ends. The CDR3 totals 13 residues. CDR3 amino acids: CSAREGQVYGYTF. DNA of the CDR3: TGCAGTGCTAGAGAGGGACAAGTCTATGGCTACACCTTC.

This clonotype has a handful of counts. The gene calls are TRBV5-1 and TRBJ2-3; the match to TRBD2 covers 10 bases. Germline CDR1 SGHRS, CDR2 YFSETQ. Unmatched junction bases numbered 1, after V lost 1 base and J lost 2 bases. The CDR3 is made up of 15 amino acids. The CDR3 loop is CASSLTSGDTDTQYF. The CDR3 nucleotides are TGCGCCAGCAGCTTGACTAGCGGGGACACAGATACGCAGTATTTT.

This clonotype was counted only a few times. The chain employs TRBV6-2 or TRBV6-3 and TRBJ1-3, with D perhaps TRBD1 (5 bases). V gave up 6 bases and J gave up 7 bases, with 19 bases separating them. Germline CDR1 MNHEY, CDR2 SVGEGT. CDR3 size: 15 residues. The CDR3 bases are TGTGCCAGCAGCACCCCACCTCGGAAGGGGAACACCATATATTTT. Amino acids: CASSTPPRKGNTIYF.

This clonotype was recorded a few times. The rearrangement uses TRBV19 and TRBJ2-3, with 10 positions matching TRBD1. Germline CDR1 and CDR2: LNHDA and SQIVND (reference sequence). This CDR3 has 15 residues. The J segment lost 6 bases and the V segment lost 7 bases, leaving 10 bases of the junction unmatched. CDR3 protein: CASIKRDRGGDTQYF. Written as DNA, the CDR3 is TGTGCCAGTATAAAAAGGGACAGGGGTGGTGATACGCAGTATTTT.

The chain employs TRBV7-2 and TRBJ2-4; D gene ambiguous. V was shortened by 1 base and J by 5 bases, with 0 bases between the two germline ends. Germline assignment: CDR1 SGHTA and CDR2 FQGNSA. CDR3 length equals 11 residues. CDR3 nucleotides: TGTGCCAGCAGCTTAGAAAACATTCAGTACTTC. It yields the protein CASSLENIQYF. Combining the CDR3 with reference TRBV7-2 and TRBJ2-4 gives the whole variable domain GAGVSQSPSNKVTEKGKDVELRCDPISGHTALYWYRQSLGQGLEFLIYFQGNSAPDKSGLPSDRFSAERTGGSVSTLTIQRTQQEDSAVYLCASSLENIQYFGAGTRLSVL.

This clonotype was recorded a few times. CDR3 region: CASSVVGPNTEAFF. CDR3 DNA sequence: TGCGCCAGCTCCGTCGTAGGTCCGAACACTGAAGCTTTCTTT. The chain joins TRBV5-1 to TRBJ1-1; no firm D call. V lost 7 bases and J 1 base, leaving 14 bases between the germline ends. Germline lookup yields CDR1 SGHRS and CDR2 YFSETQ. The CDR3 is 14 residues long.

The CDR3 DNA is TGTGCCAGCAGTTTATGGAGCAGGGGGGCTGGGGCCAACGTCCTGACTTTC. Protein sequence: CASSLWSRGAGANVLTF. The rearrangement joins TRBV28 to TRBJ2-6, with D perhaps matching TRBD1 (7 bases). This CDR3 comprises 17 residues. Germline loops: CDR1 MDHEN, CDR2 SYDVKM. V was cut by 0 bases and J by 2 bases, with 11 bases left in between.

The chain is built from TRBV2 and TRBJ2-5; 8 bases line up with TRBD2. The CDR3 runs to 16 residues. J lost 3 bases, V lost 0 bases, and 6 bases had no gene match. Germline CDR1 and CDR2: SNHLY and FYNNEI. This CDR3 reads CASSEALRGGKETQYF. The CDR3 bases are TGTGCCAGCAGTGAAGCGCTTCGGGGGGGGAAAGAGACCCAGTACTTC.

This clonotype came up a few times. The chain couples TRBV7-2 to TRBJ2-3; 12 bases agree with TRBD2. V trimming: 6 bases; J trimming: 6 bases; junction bases outside the gene matches: 10. The CDR3 has 16 residues. CDR1 and CDR2 (germline): SGHTA, FQGNSA. The CDR3 bases are TGTGCCAGCAGTCGCATCCTCCTAGCGGGGGGGGATACGCAGTATTTT. As protein: CASSRILLAGGDTQYF. Variable domain in full (rest from reference TRBV7-2 and TRBJ2-3): GAGVSQSPSNKVTEKGKDVELRCDPISGHTALYWYRQSLGQGLEFLIYFQGNSAPDKSGLPSDRFSAERTGGSVSTLTIQRTQQEDSAVYLCASSRILLAGGDTQYFGPGTRLTVL.

This clonotype has just a few counts. The chain combines TRBV20-1 with TRBJ2-7; 12 bases are shared with TRBD1. The CDR3 loop spans 14 amino acids. Germline values: CDR1 DFQATT, CDR2 SNEGSKA (reference sequence). J lost 7 bases, V lost 5 bases, and 9 bases had no gene match. Written as DNA, the CDR3 is TGCAGTGCTGCAACCGGGACAGGGGGCCGGGAGCAGTACTTC. Its protein is CSAATGTGGREQYF.

This clonotype appeared a few times. J is TRBJ1-2 and V is TRBV5-1; TRBD1 aligns across 11 bases. CDR1 SGHRS and CDR2 YFSETQ come from the germline V gene. CDR3 length equals 15 residues. The J segment lost 4 bases and the V segment lost 4 bases, leaving 6 bases of the junction unmatched. CDR3 nucleotides: TGCGCCAGCAGCCCGTGGACAGGGGGCGGCTATGGCTACACCTTC. It specifies CASSPWTGGGYGYTF.

The chain employs TRBV7-2 and TRBJ1-1; no clear D gene. Germline CDR1 reads SGHTA; CDR2 reads FQGNSA. Between the trimmed V and J ends, which lost 5 bases and 0 bases, there was a span of 13 bases. The CDR3 length is 15 residues. Here the CDR3 DNA reads TGTGCCAGCAGCCACCCGTTGGAAGTGAACACTGAAGCTTTCTTT. Protein product: CASSHPLEVNTEAFF.

The V and J genes are TRBV5-1 and TRBJ2-5, with 12 bases fitting TRBD2. This CDR3 region has 17 residues. Trimming removed 1 base from V and 5 bases from J; junction bases left unmatched: 9. Looked up from germline, CDR1 is SGHRS and CDR2 is YFSETQ. As DNA, the CDR3 is TGCGCCAGCAGCTTGACTAGCGGGGGGCTCCCGGGGGAGACCCAGTACTTC. It yields the protein CASSLTSGGLPGETQYF.

This clonotype has a handful of counts. This chain links TRBV12-3 or TRBV12-4 with TRBJ2-1, with TRBD1 matching 7 bases. V was pared by 1 base and J by 3 bases, with 3 bases of the junction left unmatched. This CDR3 is 15 amino acids long. CDR3 sequence reads: CASSLETGLYNEQFF. Written as DNA, the CDR3 is TGTGCCAGCAGTTTAGAGACAGGGCTCTACAATGAGCAGTTCTTC.

This clonotype was observed a handful of times. Because the CDR3 is missing its conserved closing phenylalanine or tryptophan, this is likely a read error. CDR3 residues: CASRGAVSYEQYL. In DNA form, the CDR3 reads TGTGCCAGCAGAGGTGCCGTCTCCTACGAGCAGTACTTG. J is TRBJ2-7 and V is TRBV6-6; no clear D gene. CDR3 length equals 13 residues. V was cut by 6 bases and J by 0 bases, with 9 bases left in between. The germline V gene has CDR1 MNHNY and CDR2 SVGAGI (reference sequence).

This clonotype has ten or more counts. CDR3 loop: CASSYEGLAKNIQYF. Written as DNA, the CDR3 is TGTGCCAGCAGTTACGAGGGACTAGCCAAAAACATTCAGTACTTC. V gene TRBV6-2 or TRBV6-3 combines with J gene TRBJ2-4; D perhaps matches TRBD2 (6 bases). CDR3 length: 15 amino acids. The germline gives CDR1 MNHEY, CDR2 SVGEGT. Trimming cost V 2 bases and J 0 bases, with 8 bases left between them.

The rearrangement uses TRBV6-4 and TRBJ2-7; possibly TRBD1 for D (8 bases). The CDR3 extends over 16 amino acids. V lost 3 bases, J lost 1 base, and 16 bases lay in between. Germline V gives CDR1 MRHNA, CDR2 SNTAGT. The CDR3 DNA reads TGTGCCAGCAGTGAGGCAGCGGGACAGGAGTCCTACGAGCAGTACGTC. Its translation is CASSEAAGQESYEQYV.

The chain is built from TRBV29-1 and TRBJ2-3, with D perhaps matching TRBD2 (5 bases). V dropped 7 bases and J dropped 0 bases, with 8 bases sitting between them. Germline loops: CDR1 SQVTM, CDR2 ANQGSEA. The CDR3 has 12 residues. The CDR3, as DNA: TGCAGCGCGACTATCAGCACAGATACGCAGTATTTT. Translating gives CSATISTDTQYF.

This rearrangement joins TRBV12-3 or TRBV12-4 to TRBJ2-3; D perhaps matches TRBD1 (6 bases). The CDR3 has 16 amino acids. V was clipped by 3 bases and J by 5 bases, with 18 bases between them. CDR3 sequence: CASSFSHSAGEDTQYF. CDR3 bases: TGTGCCAGCAGTTTTTCCCACTCTGCAGGGGAAGATACGCAGTATTTT.

This clonotype came up a few times. The J gene is TRBJ2-6, the V gene TRBV2; 11 bases are a match to TRBD1. The CDR3 sequence is 15 residues long. Looked up from germline, CDR1 is SNHLY and CDR2 is FYNNEI. V shed 9 bases, J shed 4 bases, and the junction held 5 bases outside the gene matches. As DNA, the CDR3 is TGTGCCAGTGGACAGGGGGCGCGAGGGGCCAACGTCCTGACTTTC. This gives the protein CASGQGARGANVLTF.

The V and J genes are TRBV24-1 and TRBJ1-1; D unresolved. The CDR3 contains 13 residues. Germline loops: CDR1 KGHDR, CDR2 SFDVKD. Trimming left V 7 bases short and J 1 base short, with 9 bases between. The CDR3 DNA reads as TGTGCCACCAGATTAGGAGGGAACACTGAAGCTTTCTTT. Protein product: CATRLGGNTEAFF.

This clonotype was counted a few times. This rearrangement joins TRBV29-1 to TRBJ2-2, with 8 bases lining up with TRBD1. V shed 8 bases, J shed 5 bases, and the junction held 10 bases outside the gene matches. Germline values: CDR1 SQVTM, CDR2 ANQGSEA. The CDR3 has 14 amino acids. The CDR3 DNA sequence: TGCAGCTCCCTGAATACAGGGGGGACCGGGGAGCTGTTTTTT. Amino acid sequence: CSSLNTGGTGELFF.